This T cell receptor (beta chain) was obtained from a study of T cells after yellow fever vaccination. A note on this clonotype: An end of the junction does not agree with germline; a read error may underlie this.

The CDR3 loop spans 14 amino acids. Germline assignment: CDR1 MNHEY and CDR2 SMNVEV (reference sequence). Each CDR3 protein gets one entry after TCRdb re-called the 5' RACE reads with MiXCR. Of 60,000 or so distinct CDR3 sequences listed, approximately 6.5% were seen once; the top ten hold roughly 40%. The chain links TRBV27 to TRBJ2-3; 7 nucleotides line up with TRBD2. The sequence was obtained from a young man who received the YFV17D yellow fever vaccine. Sequenced material: CD8+ T cells sorted from PBMCs, taken on the day of the first yellow fever vaccination. CDR3 protein: CASRLLAGTDTQYF. Here the CDR3 DNA reads TGTGCCAGCAGATTATTAGCGGGTACAGATACGCAGTATTTT.